The rows below give T cell receptor beta chains drawn from one sample of a study of T cell repertoires in ileal Crohn's disease. The assay was immunoSEQ multiplex PCR, and TCRdb's table has in-frame clones only and misses some. The sample lists around 9,900 clones, less than 80% occurring once. The sequenced material came from ileal tissue. The receptors shown here come from an adult with Crohn's disease. Both conserved end residues are part of each CDR3. The order of the fields is D gene, J gene, V gene, clone size, CDR3 protein, CDR3 DNA. A D gene is named only where the DNA matches it firmly. Size is omitted from some rows. Given values are once, few, many or a class for expanded clones.

>NA|TRBJ1-2|TRBV6-6|NA
CASSSLGGNHGYTF
TGTGCCAGCAGTTCCTTGGGAGGGAATCATGGCTACACCTTC
>NA|TRBJ2-2|TRBV5-1|NA
CASSLDRSRGGELFF
TGCGCCAGCAGCTTGGACAGGTCCAGGGGAGGGGAGCTGTTTTTT
>TRBD1|TRBJ1-6|TRBV7-2|NA
CASSLRDRNSPLHF
TGTGCCAGCAGCTTACGGGACAGAAATTCACCCCTCCACTTT
>NA|TRBJ1-6|TRBV7-9|NA
CASSLVRGTSPLHF
TGTGCCAGCAGCTTAGTACGGGGGACCTCACCCCTCCACTTT
>NA|TRBJ1-4|TRBV4-2|few
CASSQDPQGSVNEKLFF
TGTGCCAGCAGCCAAGATCCCCAGGGCAGCGTTAATGAAAAACTGTTTTTT
>NA|TRBJ2-1|TRBV21-1|NA
CASSKKLAGDPPYNEQFF
TGTGCCAGCAGCAAAAAGCTAGCGGGGGATCCTCCCTACAATGAGCAGTTCTTC
>NA|TRBJ2-3|TRBV6-6|NA
CASSRDTSTDTQYF
TGTGCCAGCAGCCGGGACACGAGCACAGATACGCAGTATTTT
>NA|TRBJ2-2|TRBV9|NA
CASSVSQGSLTGELFF
TGTGCCAGCAGCGTATCACAGGGCAGTCTCACCGGGGAGCTGTTTTTT
>NA|TRBJ2-5|TRBV15|NA
CATSRSRETQYF
TGTGCCACCAGCAGGTCGAGGGAGACCCAGTACTTC
>TRBD1|TRBJ2-5|TRBV7-3|NA
CASSRDSKETQYF
TGTGCCAGCAGCCGGGACAGCAAAGAGACCCAGTACTTC
>NA|TRBJ2-3|TRBV6-5|NA
CASSYSQVASTDTQYF
TGTGCCAGCAGTTACTCTCAAGTAGCTAGCACAGATACGCAGTATTTT
>NA|TRBJ2-7|TRBV7-2|NA
CASSRRAHVGGSSYEQYF
TGTGCCAGCAGCCGTAGGGCCCATGTCGGAGGGAGCTCCTACGAGCAGTACTTC
>NA|TRBJ2-1|TRBV9|once
CASTRGDRSYNEQFF
TGTGCCAGCACCAGGGGGGATCGTTCCTACAATGAGCAGTTCTTC
>NA|TRBJ2-2|TRBV7-9|NA
CASSLGVAGMNTGELFF
TGTGCCAGCAGCTTAGGGGTGGCGGGGATGAACACCGGGGAGCTGTTTTTT
>TRBD1|TRBJ2-3|TRBV19|NA
CASSPGQGRTDTQYF
TGTGCCAGTTCCCCTGGACAGGGACGCACAGATACGCAGTATTTT
>TRBD2|TRBJ2-7|TRBV29-1|NA
CSVRGSGLATYEQYF
TGCAGCGTCCGAGGGTCGGGACTAGCGACCTACGAGCAGTACTTC
>NA|TRBJ2-7|TRBV19|NA
CASSIDRARSYEQYF
TGTGCCAGTAGTATAGACCGTGCGAGGTCCTACGAGCAGTACTTC